This T cell receptor (beta chain) was obtained from a study of blood T cell repertoires in COVID-19. Original processing methods: Estimated nucleated cell counts came from reference gene primer amplification. Repertoires were generated with immunoSEQ multiplex PCR, while TCRdb's copy carries only in-frame clones and drops some. V, J and clone size are those of that table, while D and trimming were read from the DNA. The sample records some 140,000 clones, roughly four fifths being singletons. V trimming: 7 bases; J trimming: 1 base; junction bases outside the gene matches: 8. This CDR3 is built from 15 residues. The germline CDR1 and CDR2 sequences are SGHKS and YYEKEE (reference sequence).

The J gene is TRBJ1-5, the V gene TRBV5-5; 7 bases align to TRBD1. This sequence originates from a woman aged 60-70 years with acute or convalescent COVID-19. The sample consisted of peripheral blood. The DNA for the CDR3 is TGTGCCAGCCTCGAAGGGACAGAGAGCAATCAGCCCCAGCATTTT. Its protein product is CASLEGTESNQPQHF.